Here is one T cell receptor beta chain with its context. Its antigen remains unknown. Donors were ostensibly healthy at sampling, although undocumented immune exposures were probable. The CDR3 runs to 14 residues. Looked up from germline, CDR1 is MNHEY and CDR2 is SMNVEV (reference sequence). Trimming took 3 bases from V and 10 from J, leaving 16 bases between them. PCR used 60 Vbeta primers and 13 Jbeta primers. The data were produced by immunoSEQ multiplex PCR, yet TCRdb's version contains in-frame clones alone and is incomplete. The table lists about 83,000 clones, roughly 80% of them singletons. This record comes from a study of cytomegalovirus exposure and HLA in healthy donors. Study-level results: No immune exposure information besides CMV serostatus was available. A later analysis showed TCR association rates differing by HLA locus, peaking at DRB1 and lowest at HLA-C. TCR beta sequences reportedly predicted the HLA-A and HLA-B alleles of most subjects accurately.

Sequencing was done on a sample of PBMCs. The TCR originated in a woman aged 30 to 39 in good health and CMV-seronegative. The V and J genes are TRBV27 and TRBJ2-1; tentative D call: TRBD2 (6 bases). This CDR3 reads CASSFQLDGGEQFF. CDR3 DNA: TGTGCCAGCAGTTTCCAGCTCGACGGAGGGGAGCAGTTCTTC.